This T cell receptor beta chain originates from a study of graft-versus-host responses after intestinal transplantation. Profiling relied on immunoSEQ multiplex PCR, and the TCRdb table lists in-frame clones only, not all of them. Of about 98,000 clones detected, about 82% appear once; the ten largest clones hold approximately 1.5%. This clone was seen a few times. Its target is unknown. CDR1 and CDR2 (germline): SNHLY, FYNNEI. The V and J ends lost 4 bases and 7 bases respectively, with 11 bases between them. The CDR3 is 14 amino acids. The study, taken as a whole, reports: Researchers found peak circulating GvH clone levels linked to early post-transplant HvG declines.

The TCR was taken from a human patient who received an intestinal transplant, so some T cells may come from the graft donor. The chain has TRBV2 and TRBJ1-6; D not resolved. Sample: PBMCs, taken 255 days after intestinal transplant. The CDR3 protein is CASSGGPPNSPLHF. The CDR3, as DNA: TGTGCCAGCAGTGGGGGTCCACCAAATTCACCCCTCCACTTT.